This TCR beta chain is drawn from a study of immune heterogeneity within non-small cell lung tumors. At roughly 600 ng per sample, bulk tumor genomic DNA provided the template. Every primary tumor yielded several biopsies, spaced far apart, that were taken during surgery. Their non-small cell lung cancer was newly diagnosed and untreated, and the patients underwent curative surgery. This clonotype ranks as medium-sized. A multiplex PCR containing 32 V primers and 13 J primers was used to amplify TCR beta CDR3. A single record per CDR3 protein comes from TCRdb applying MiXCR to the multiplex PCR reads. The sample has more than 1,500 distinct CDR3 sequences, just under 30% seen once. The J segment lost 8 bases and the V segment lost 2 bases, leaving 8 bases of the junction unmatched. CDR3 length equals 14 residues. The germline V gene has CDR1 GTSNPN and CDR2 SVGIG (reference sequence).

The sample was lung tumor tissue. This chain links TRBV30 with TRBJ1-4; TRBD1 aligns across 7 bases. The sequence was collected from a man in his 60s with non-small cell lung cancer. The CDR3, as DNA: TGTGCCTGGAGTAGGACAGGAGTGAGAGAAAAACTGTTTTTT. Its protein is CAWSRTGVREKLFF.